A single sample is the source of the 18 T cell receptor beta chains below, sequenced in a study of CD8 T cells in ankylosing spondylitis. TCRdb itself ran the 5' RACE reads through MiXCR, one entry per CDR3 protein. The data hold about 220,000 distinct CDR3 sequences, with about 10% observed a single time. The specimen was blood, either unsorted or a sorted T cell fraction (not recorded which). The receptor set was obtained from a male donor with ankylosing spondylitis or in good health (not recorded which).

The chain employs TRBV7-9 and TRBJ2-3; 7 bases are shared with TRBD1. In germline, CDR1 is SEHNR, CDR2 FQNEAQ (reference sequence). The CDR3 loop spans 15 amino acids. Unmatched junction bases numbered 6, after V lost 4 bases and J lost 2 bases. The CDR3 spells CASSSPGQLTDTQYF. In nucleotides, the CDR3 is TGTGCCAGCAGCTCGCCGGGACAGCTCACAGATACGCAGTATTTT.

This clonotype was seen repeatedly, ten times or more. V usage is TRBV12-3 or TRBV12-4 and J usage is TRBJ2-1; 9 positions agree with TRBD1. J gave up 3 bases and V 3 bases, and 6 bases lay outside the gene matches. The CDR3 totals 16 residues. The CDR3 DNA reads as TGTGCCAGCAGTTTCCCCTCGGGACAGGGCTACAATGAGCAGTTCTTC. It specifies CASSFPSGQGYNEQFF.

The chain recombines TRBV28 with TRBJ1-5; 12 bases match TRBD1. Germline lookup yields CDR1 MDHEN and CDR2 SYDVKM. V shed 2 bases and J 7 bases; nucleotides not matched to a gene: 9. CDR3 length: 17 residues. The CDR3 loop reads CASSLAGGQGAGQPQHF. The CDR3, as DNA: TGTGCCAGCAGTTTAGCAGGGGGACAGGGGGCAGGACAGCCCCAGCATTTT. The entire variable domain, with the rest obtained from reference TRBV28 and TRBJ1-5, is as follows: DVKVTQSSRYLVKRTGEKVFLECVQDMDHENMFWYRQDPGLGLRLIYFSYDVKMKEKGDIPEGYSVSREKKERFSLILESASTNQTSMYLCASSLAGGQGAGQPQHFGDGTRLSIL.

This clonotype was recorded only once. The chain is built from TRBV5-1 and TRBJ2-5; D remains unclear. The V end lost 4 bases, the J end lost 5 bases, and 9 bases lay between the germline ends. The CDR3 has 12 amino acids. Germline loops: CDR1 SGHRS, CDR2 YFSETQ. The CDR3 protein is CASSGPTETQYF. The CDR3 DNA is TGCGCCAGCAGCGGACCGACGGAGACCCAGTACTTC.

This sequence joins TRBV7-3 and TRBJ2-2; D unclear. V was cut by 4 bases and J by 5 bases, with 8 bases left in between. The CDR3 length is 13 residues. From germline, CDR1 is SGHTA and CDR2 FQGTGA. The CDR3 DNA reads TGTGCCAGCAGCTCCAAGTCGACCGGGGAGCTGTTTTTT. Translation gives CASSSKSTGELFF.

This clonotype was observed at least ten times. This chain links TRBV5-5 with TRBJ1-2, with 9 bases that match TRBD1. Germline V CDR1 and CDR2: SGHKS, YYEKEE (reference sequence). Trimming removed 4 bases from V and 2 bases from J; junction bases left unmatched: 9. The CDR3 spans 16 residues. CDR3: CASSLQPGQGNYGYTF. The CDR3 DNA follows: TGTGCCAGCAGCCTACAGCCTGGACAGGGGAACTATGGCTACACCTTC.

This clonotype has a handful of counts. The rearrangement uses TRBV20-1 and TRBJ2-7; D is uncertain. This CDR3 has 13 residues. The V gene's germline CDR1 is DFQATT and CDR2 SNEGSKA (reference sequence). V dropped 1 base and J dropped 1 base, with 8 bases sitting between them. The CDR3 sequence: CSARGAQSYEQYF. The DNA of the CDR3 is TGCAGTGCTAGAGGCGCACAGTCCTACGAGCAGTACTTC.

J is TRBJ2-5 and V is TRBV12-3 or TRBV12-4; 7 bases fit TRBD1. The CDR3 totals 15 residues. V trimming: 4 bases; J trimming: 1 base; junction bases outside the gene matches: 6. CDR3 region: CASSYATGTQETQYF. The DNA for the CDR3 is TGTGCCAGCAGTTACGCGACAGGGACCCAAGAGACCCAGTACTTC.

Comments on this clonotype: Being one base from a much bigger clone, this may be a read error. V and J are TRBV20-1 and TRBJ1-2, with D maybe TRBD1 (5 bases). This CDR3 is built from 17 residues. The germline V gene has CDR1 DFQATT and CDR2 SNEGSKA (reference sequence). The CDR3 here is CCARDQRPAGWDYGYTF. The CDR3 nucleotides read TGCTGTGCTAGAGATCAGAGGCCGGCAGGGTGGGACTATGGCTACACCTTC.

This clonotype was counted many times. This sequence joins TRBV7-2 and TRBJ2-2; 8 bases fit TRBD1. This CDR3 spans 16 amino acids. V was pared by 4 bases and J by 2 bases, with 6 bases of the junction left unmatched. Germline CDR1 is SGHTA and CDR2 is FQGNSA. CDR3 region: CASSSGGTGNTGELFF. As DNA, the CDR3 is TGTGCCAGCAGCTCAGGGGGGACAGGAAACACCGGGGAGCTGTTTTTT.

The gene calls are TRBV12-3 or TRBV12-4 and TRBJ1-2, with TRBD1 as a possible D gene (5 bases). This CDR3 comprises 14 residues. V lost 3 bases and J lost 8, with 16 bases in between. The CDR3 sequence is CASSLGTARNGYTF. For the CDR3, the DNA is TGTGCCAGCAGTTTGGGGACGGCACGCAACGGCTACACCTTC.

This chain links TRBV5-1 with TRBJ1-2, with D tentatively TRBD1 (5 bases). In germline, CDR1 is SGHRS, CDR2 YFSETQ. The V gene lost 4 bases and the J gene lost 6 bases, with 16 bases spanning the gap. The CDR3 length is 14 residues. CDR3 region: CASSLGRAVDGYTF. In DNA, the CDR3 is TGCGCCAGCAGCCTTGGCAGGGCGGTGGATGGCTACACCTTC.

In this sample, this clonotype turned up many times. The rearrangement uses TRBV20-1 and TRBJ1-3; D is possibly TRBD1 (5 bases). With 4 bases removed from V and 16 bases from J, the gap between germline ends came to 17 bases. Germline assignment: CDR1 DFQATT and CDR2 SNEGSKA (reference sequence). The CDR3 spans 11 residues. CDR3 amino acids: CSANGDPRPYF. The CDR3 DNA reads TGCAGTGCTAACGGGGACCCAAGACCCTATTTT.

The sample holds many counts of this clonotype. The V and J genes are TRBV28 and TRBJ2-7, with TRBD2 matching over 9 bases. V shed 3 bases, J shed 2 bases, and the junction held 8 bases outside the gene matches. Germline V gene lookup returns CDR1 MDHEN and CDR2 SYDVKM. This CDR3 comprises 16 residues. The CDR3 spells CASSFSLAGLTYEQYF. In DNA, the CDR3 is TGTGCCAGCAGTTTCTCCCTAGCGGGGCTAACCTACGAGCAGTACTTC.

This clonotype was counted at least ten times. This chain uses TRBV29-1 with TRBJ2-7; D is possibly TRBD2 (6 bases). Germline CDR1 SQVTM, CDR2 ANQGSEA. The CDR3 runs to 16 residues. V shed 4 bases and J shed 4 bases, with 23 bases lying between them. CDR3 sequence: CSVVLVPGLIGYEQYF. CDR3 sequence (DNA): TGCAGCGTTGTTTTAGTCCCTGGACTAATTGGTTACGAGCAGTACTTC.

There are many counts of this clonotype. The chain links TRBV7-9 to TRBJ2-3; the D gene is possibly TRBD2 (7 bases). V was trimmed by 4 bases and J by 0 bases, leaving 11 bases between them. This CDR3 comprises 15 residues. CDR1 is SEHNR and CDR2 is FQNEAQ in the germline V gene (reference sequence). In DNA form, the CDR3 reads TGTGCCAGCAGCTGGGGGGGCCTTAGCACAGATACGCAGTATTTT. Translating gives CASSWGGLSTDTQYF.

In its sample, this clonotype was seen many times. The chain uses TRBV7-3 and TRBJ2-1; D might be TRBD1 (5 bases). The CDR3 consists of 14 residues. V was shortened by 5 bases and J by 7 bases, with 15 bases between the two germline ends. Germline loops: CDR1 SGHTA, CDR2 FQGTGA. DNA for the CDR3: TGTGCCAGCAGCCCCGACAGCCATTTTAATGAGCAGTTCTTC. This translates into CASSPDSHFNEQFF. The entire variable domain, with the rest obtained from reference TRBV7-3 and TRBJ2-1, is as follows: GAGVSQTPSNKVTEKGKYVELRCDPISGHTALYWYRQSLGQGPEFLIYFQGTGAADDSGLPNDRFFAVRPEGSVSTLKIQRTERGDSAVYLCASSPDSHFNEQFFGPGTRLTVL.

This clonotype was counted at least ten times. This chain connects TRBV3-1 to TRBJ2-1; TRBD2 matches at 8 bases. Germline V gene lookup returns CDR1 LGHDT and CDR2 YNNKEL (reference sequence). V was pared by 1 base and J by 0 bases, with 17 bases of the junction left unmatched. This CDR3 is built from 21 residues. CDR3 in DNA: TGTGCCAGCAGCCAAGCCCCGGCGGGGGGCATTGGACCGAGCTCCTACAATGAGCAGTTCTTC. Its translation is CASSQAPAGGIGPSSYNEQFF.